This entry concerns a single T cell receptor (beta chain). V lost 5 bases and J lost 6; bases outside the gene matches: 4. The germline V gene has CDR1 SEHNR and CDR2 FQNEAQ (reference sequence). The length of the CDR3 is 14 residues. This entry belongs to a study of blood T cell repertoires in COVID-19. Looking at the study overall: T cells, B-cell-depleted T cells, or PBMCs provided the cDNA or gDNA that served as material.

In the original analysis: Nucleated cell number was recorded as an estimate derived from reference gene primer amplification. Sequenced by immunoSEQ multiplex PCR; TCRdb stores in-frame clones only, minus some. From that table come the V and J calls and clone size; the DNA was used to work out D and trimming. In the table there are roughly 250,000 clones, approximately 89% of which are singletons. Sequenced input: peripheral blood. The chain employs TRBV7-9 and TRBJ1-1; 12 bases line up with TRBD1. The TCR sequence derives from a man aged 35 to 55 who had recovered from COVID-19. The CDR3 spells CASSQGQGAAEAFF. In nucleotides, the CDR3 is TGTGCCAGCAGCCAGGGACAGGGGGCGGCTGAAGCTTTCTTT.